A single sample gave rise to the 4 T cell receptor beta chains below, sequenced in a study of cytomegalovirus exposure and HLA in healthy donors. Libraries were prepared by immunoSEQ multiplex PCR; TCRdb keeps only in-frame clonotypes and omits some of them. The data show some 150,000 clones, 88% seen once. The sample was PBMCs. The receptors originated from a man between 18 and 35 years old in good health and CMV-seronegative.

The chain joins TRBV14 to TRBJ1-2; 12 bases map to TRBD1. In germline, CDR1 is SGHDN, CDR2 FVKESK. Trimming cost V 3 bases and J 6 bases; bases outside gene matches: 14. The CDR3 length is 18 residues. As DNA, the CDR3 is TGTGCCAGCAGCCAGTCACCGGGACAGGGGGCGATTTTGAATGGCTACACCTTC. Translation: CASSQSPGQGAILNGYTF. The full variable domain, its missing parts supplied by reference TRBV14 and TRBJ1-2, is EAGVTQFPSHSVIEKGQTVTLRCDPISGHDNLYWYRRVMGKEIKFLLHFVKESKQDESGMPNNRFLAERTGGTYSTLKVQPAELEDSGVYFCASSQSPGQGAILNGYTFGSGTRLTVV.

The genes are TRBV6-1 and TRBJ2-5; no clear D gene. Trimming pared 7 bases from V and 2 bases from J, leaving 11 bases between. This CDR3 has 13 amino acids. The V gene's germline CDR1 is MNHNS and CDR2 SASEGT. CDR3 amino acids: CASTTEAQETQYF. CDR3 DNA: TGTGCCAGCACAACCGAAGCACAAGAGACCCAGTACTTC.

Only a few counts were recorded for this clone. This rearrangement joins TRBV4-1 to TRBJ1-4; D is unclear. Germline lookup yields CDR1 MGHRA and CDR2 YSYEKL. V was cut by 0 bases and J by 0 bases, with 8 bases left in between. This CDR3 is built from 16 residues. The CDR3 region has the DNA TGCGCCAGCAGCCAAGAGGCACTAGCAACTAATGAAAAACTGTTTTTT. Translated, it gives CASSQEALATNEKLFF.

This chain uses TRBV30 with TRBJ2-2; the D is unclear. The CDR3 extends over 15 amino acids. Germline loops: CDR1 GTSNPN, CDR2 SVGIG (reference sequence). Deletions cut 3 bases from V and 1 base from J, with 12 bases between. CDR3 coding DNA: TGTGCCTGGAGAATACGACATTTGAACACCGGGGAGCTGTTTTTT. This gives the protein CAWRIRHLNTGELFF.